This is a list of T cell receptor beta chains from one sample in a study of T cell repertoires and Cas9 in healthy adults. Only in-frame clones appear in the TCRdb table, and some are missing; sequencing was by immunoSEQ multiplex PCR. The data show some 15,000 clones, with roughly nine tenths seen just once and approximately 1.6% held by the top ten. Sequencing input: Tregs (CD4+, CD25+, CD127-, CD137-, CD154-) from PBMCs; culture status not recorded. Every receptor here comes from a human donor in good health. Both conserved end residues are part of each CDR3. The D gene is left open where the match is weak. The size field is filled for only some rows; it gives once, few, many or a size class.

d_call,j_call,v_call,clone_size,cdr3_aa,cdr3_nt
TRBD1,TRBJ1-2,TRBV7-2,-,CASSSDVGQGGYGYTF,TGTGCCAGCAGCTCCGATGTGGGACAGGGAGGGTATGGCTACACCTTC
-,TRBJ2-4,TRBV6-4,-,CASSVGPEGIQYF,TGTGCCAGCAGTGTAGGCCCTGAGGGCATTCAGTACTTC
-,TRBJ1-1,TRBV19,-,CASSKIDLRTEAFF,TGTGCCAGTAGTAAAATAGATTTGAGGACTGAAGCTTTCTTT
-,TRBJ1-2,TRBV5-1,once,CASSYGYGYTF,TGCGCCAGCAGTTACGGGTATGGCTACACCTTC
-,TRBJ1-2,TRBV29-1,-,CSVGETATYGYTF,TGCAGCGTTGGGGAGACAGCCACCTATGGCTACACCTTC
-,TRBJ2-2,TRBV5-1,once,CASSLVSPRTGELFF,TGCGCCAGCAGCTTGGTTAGCCCTCGCACCGGGGAGCTGTTTTTT
TRBD1,TRBJ1-2,TRBV6-5,-,CASSPTGISGYTF,TGTGCCAGCAGTCCGACAGGGATCAGCGGCTACACCTTC
-,TRBJ1-4,TRBV4-2,-,CASSQVGVLKDEKLFF,TGTGCCAGCAGCCAAGTCGGGGTACTAAAAGATGAAAAACTGTTTTTT
TRBD1,TRBJ1-2,TRBV9,once,CASSVAPTGSYGYTF,TGTGCCAGCAGCGTAGCACCGACAGGGTCCTATGGCTACACCTTC
-,TRBJ1-2,TRBV4-1,-,CASSQETSWQGYYGYTF,TGCGCCAGCAGCCAAGAAACTTCCTGGCAGGGATACTATGGCTACACCTTC
-,TRBJ2-5,TRBV20-1,few,CSASGPFQYF,TGCAGTGCTAGTGGGCCCTTCCAGTACTTC
-,TRBJ2-1,TRBV10-1,-,CASSVNEQFF,TGCGCCAGCAGTGTCAATGAGCAGTTCTTC
TRBD2,TRBJ2-3,TRBV5-1,-,CASSLAGVPDTQYF,TGCGCCAGCTCACTAGCGGGAGTTCCAGATACGCAGTATTTT
TRBD2,TRBJ2-1,TRBV5-6,-,CASASWIAGVNEQFF,TGTGCCAGCGCCTCTTGGATAGCGGGAGTGAATGAGCAGTTCTTC
-,TRBJ1-6,TRBV9,-,CASSPDYGTGNSPLHF,TGTGCCAGCAGCCCAGATTACGGGACGGGGAATTCACCCCTCCACTTT
-,TRBJ1-1,TRBV5-1,-,CASSLLQGGREAFF,TGCGCCAGCAGCCTACTACAGGGCGGTCGGGAAGCTTTCTTT